This T cell receptor (beta chain) stems from a study of cytomegalovirus exposure and HLA in healthy donors. Study-level points and caveats: A few CMV-associated chains proved CMV antigen-specific in vitro. Whilst most TCR sequences proved rare, a subset of public TCRs occurred across many donors.

Donors came from a validation cohort of fewer than 150 subjects, distinct from the first 666-subject cohort. Some clones are missing from TCRdb's copy, which holds only in-frame ones; the method was immunoSEQ multiplex PCR. The table records 260,000 or so clones, 85% to 90% of them present only once. In the case of this clone: Its antigen is unidentified.

Sequencing was carried out using PBMCs. The TCR sequence derives from a woman aged 18-30 years in good health and CMV-seronegative.

The CDR3 loop is CASSASAGTNYNEQFF. The CDR3 DNA reads as TGTGCCAGCAGCGCCTCAGCAGGGACTAACTACAATGAGCAGTTCTTC. The chain carries TRBV9 and TRBJ2-1; 7 bases fit TRBD2. Germline loops: CDR1 SGDLS, CDR2 YYNGEE. With V trimmed by 3 bases and J by 3 bases, 9 bases remained unmatched. The CDR3 is made up of 16 amino acids.